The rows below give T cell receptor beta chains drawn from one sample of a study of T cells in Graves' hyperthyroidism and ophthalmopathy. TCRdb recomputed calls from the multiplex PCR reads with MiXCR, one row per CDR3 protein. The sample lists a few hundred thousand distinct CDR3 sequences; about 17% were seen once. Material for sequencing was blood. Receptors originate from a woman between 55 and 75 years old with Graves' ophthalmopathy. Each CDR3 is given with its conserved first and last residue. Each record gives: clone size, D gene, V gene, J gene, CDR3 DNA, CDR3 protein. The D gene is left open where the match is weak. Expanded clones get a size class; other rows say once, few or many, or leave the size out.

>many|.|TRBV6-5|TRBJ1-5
TGTGCCAGCAGATTCTTGGGGAATCAGCCCCAGCATTTT
CASRFLGNQPQHF
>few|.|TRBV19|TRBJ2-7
TGTGCCAGTAGTTCCCGGGACAAACCCTACGAGCAGTACTTC
CASSSRDKPYEQYF
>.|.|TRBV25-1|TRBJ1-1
TGTGCCAGCACAGGACAGTTAAACACTGAAGCTTTCTTT
CASTGQLNTEAFF
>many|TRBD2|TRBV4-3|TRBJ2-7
TGCGCCAGCACCGAGTCCCTAGCGGGAGTCCCCGAGCAGTACTTC
CASTESLAGVPEQYF
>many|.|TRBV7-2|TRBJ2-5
TGTGCCAGCAGCTTAAATCATGGAGAGACCCAGTACTTC
CASSLNHGETQYF
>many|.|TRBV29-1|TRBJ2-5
TGCAGCGTTGAAGATCTTAATGGCGCGAGGGGTCCGCGGGAGACCCAGTACTTC
CSVEDLNGARGPRETQYF
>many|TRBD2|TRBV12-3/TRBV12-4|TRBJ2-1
TGTGCCAGCAGTTTAGGGGGTAGCGGGGGACAGCAGTTCTTC
CASSLGGSGGQQFF
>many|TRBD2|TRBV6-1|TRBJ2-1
TGTGCCAGCACCAGCAGGACTAGCGCGAGTCGTGGAGAGCAGTTCTTC
CASTSRTSASRGEQFF
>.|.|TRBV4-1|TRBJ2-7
TGCGCCAGCAGCCAAGGACAGGGAGGTCCCTACGAGCAGTACTTC
CASSQGQGGPYEQYF
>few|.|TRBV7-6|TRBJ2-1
TGTGCCAGCAGCTCCACAGACAATGAGCAGTTCTTC
CASSSTDNEQFF
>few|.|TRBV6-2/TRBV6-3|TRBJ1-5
TGTGCCAGCAGATCTCTCGACAGTGAGAATCAGCCCCAGCATTTT
CASRSLDSENQPQHF
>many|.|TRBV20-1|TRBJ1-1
TGCAGTGCTCCCATTGACAGGTATCAATCTGAAGCTTTCTTT
CSAPIDRYQSEAFF
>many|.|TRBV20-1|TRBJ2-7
TGCAGTGCTAGGTCAGGTTTTGGACGGAACTACGAGCAGTACTTC
CSARSGFGRNYEQYF
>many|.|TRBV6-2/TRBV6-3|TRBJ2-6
TGTGCCAGCAGTTACGACGGCTCTGGGGCCAACGTCCTGACTTTC
CASSYDGSGANVLTF
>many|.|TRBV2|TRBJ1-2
TGTGCCAGCAGCCCAGGGGTCGGCTACACCTTC
CASSPGVGYTF
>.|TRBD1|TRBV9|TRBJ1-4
TGTGCCAGCAGCGCCAGGGGGAGGCATGAAAAACTGTTTTTT
CASSARGRHEKLFF
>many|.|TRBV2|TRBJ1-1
TGTGCCAGCAAGGACAGTTTTACTGAAGCTTTCTTT
CASKDSFTEAFF
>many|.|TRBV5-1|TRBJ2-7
TGCGCCAGCAGCGGTCGAGGGGTTAGGGTCTCCTACGAGCAGTACTTC
CASSGRGVRVSYEQYF
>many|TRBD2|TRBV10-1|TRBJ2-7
TGCGCCAGCACCTGCCGAGGGATAGCGGGGAAGGAACAGTACTTC
CASTCRGIAGKEQYF
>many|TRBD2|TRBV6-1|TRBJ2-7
TGTGCCAGCAGCCCAAACTTAGCGGGAGGGTCCCACGAGCAGTACTTC
CASSPNLAGGSHEQYF
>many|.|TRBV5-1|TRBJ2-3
TGCGCCAGCAGCTTGGGACAGTTGGGGAGCACAGATACGCAGTATTTT
CASSLGQLGSTDTQYF
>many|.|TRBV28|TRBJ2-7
TGTGCCAGCAGTTGGACCTACGAGCAGTACTTC
CASSWTYEQYF
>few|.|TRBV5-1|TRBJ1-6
TGCGCCAGCAGCTTGGCACCAGGTTATTCACCCCTCCACTTT
CASSLAPGYSPLHF
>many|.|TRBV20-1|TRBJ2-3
TGCAGTGCTAGAGAGGGGGCGGGGACAATCACAGATACGCAGTATTTT
CSAREGAGTITDTQYF
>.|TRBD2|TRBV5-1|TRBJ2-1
TGCGCCAGCAGCTTGGTCGGGACTAGGGTCGATGAGCAGTTCTTC
CASSLVGTRVDEQFF
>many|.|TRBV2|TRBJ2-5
TGTGCCAGCAGTTTCGGCGGCAGGGAAGAGACCCAGTACTTC
CASSFGGREETQYF
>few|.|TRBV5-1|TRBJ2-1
TGCGCCAGCAGCTTTCCGACTAATGAGCAGTTCTTC
CASSFPTNEQFF
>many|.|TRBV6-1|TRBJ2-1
TGTGCCAGCAGGACAGGCAATGAGCAGTTCTTC
CASRTGNEQFF
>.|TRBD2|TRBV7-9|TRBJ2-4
TGTGCCAGCAGCTTCTTAGCGGGGGGGCCTGGGGTCGGATCCAAAAACATTCAGTACTTC
CASSFLAGGPGVGSKNIQYF
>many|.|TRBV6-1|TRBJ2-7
TGTGCCAGCAGGAGACCCGACGAGCAGTACTTC
CASRRPDEQYF
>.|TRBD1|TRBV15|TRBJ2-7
TGTGCCACCAGCAGAGACGGGACAGGGGGTTCCTACGAGCAGTACTTC
CATSRDGTGGSYEQYF
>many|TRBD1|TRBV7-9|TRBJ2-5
TGTGCCAGCAGCTCAGTCCCGGGACAGGGGAAAGAGACCCAGTACTTC
CASSSVPGQGKETQYF
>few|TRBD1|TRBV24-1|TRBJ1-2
TGTGCCACCAGAGGGACAGCTAACTATGGCTACACCTTC
CATRGTANYGYTF
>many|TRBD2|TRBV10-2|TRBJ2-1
TGCGCCAGCAGTGAGTCGCTAGCGGGGTACAATGAGCAGTTCTTC
CASSESLAGYNEQFF
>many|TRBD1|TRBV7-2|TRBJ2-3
TGTGCCAGCAGCTTAGAACAGGGGGCAGTTAGGTATTTT
CASSLEQGAVRYF
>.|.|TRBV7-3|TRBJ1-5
TGTGCCAGCAGCTCTTACACCGGGACTGCGGCTCAGCCCCAGCATTTT
CASSSYTGTAAQPQHF
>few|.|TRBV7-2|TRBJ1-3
TGTGCCAGCAGCCCCTCCAGGGGAAACACCATATATTTT
CASSPSRGNTIYF
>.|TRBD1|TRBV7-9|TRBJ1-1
TGTGCCAGCAGCGTCGCCAGGGGGGTAAACACTGAAGCTTTCTTT
CASSVARGVNTEAFF
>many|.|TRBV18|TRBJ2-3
TGTGCCAGCTCACCACCTTCGGCAGATACGCAGTATTTT
CASSPPSADTQYF
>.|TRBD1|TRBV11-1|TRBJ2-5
TGTGCCAGCAGCCGATCGGGACAGTCAGAGACCCAGTACTTC
CASSRSGQSETQYF
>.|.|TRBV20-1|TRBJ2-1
TGCAGTGCTAGAGTCCCATTATCCTACAATGAGCAGTTCTTC
CSARVPLSYNEQFF
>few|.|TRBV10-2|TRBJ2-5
TGCGCCAGTTCCCGGACCTCTTTGGTAGGGACCCAGTACTTC
CASSRTSLVGTQYF
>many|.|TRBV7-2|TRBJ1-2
TGTGCCAGCAGCTCGAGACCCTTTACCTCCCTTGGCTACACCTTC
CASSSRPFTSLGYTF
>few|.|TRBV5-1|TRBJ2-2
TGCGCCACCCAACTCAACACCGGGGAGCTGTTTTTT
CATQLNTGELFF
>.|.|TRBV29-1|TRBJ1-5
TGCAGCGTCGTACTGAACACAGGGTATAATCAGCCCCAGCATTTT
CSVVLNTGYNQPQHF
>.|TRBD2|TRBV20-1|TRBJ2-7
TGCAGTGCTAGAGATATTCTAGCGGGAGTCGGCGAGCAGTACTTC
CSARDILAGVGEQYF
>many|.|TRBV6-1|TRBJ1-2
TGTGCCAGCAGTGAAGCGTTGGGAAACTATGGCTACACCTTC
CASSEALGNYGYTF